This TCR beta chain originates from a study of T-cell memory formation after mild COVID-19. Concerning this clonotype: Its antigen is still unknown.

The CDR3 sequence is 15 residues long. Trimming removed 0 bases from V and 1 base from J, with 9 bases in between. Germline V gives CDR1 SGHRS, CDR2 YFSETQ. Barcoded TCR alpha and TCR beta cDNA libraries with UMIs came from 5'RACE using constant-segment primers. One entry per CDR3 protein, called by TCRdb with MiXCR from the 5' RACE reads. Here the sample spans hundreds of thousands of distinct CDR3 sequences, 16% being singletons. Study results and caveats: Some SARS-CoV-2-responding clones were already detected in memory before infection. From day 15 to 85, contracting clones were balanced between CD4 and CD8, whereas later expanders leaned toward CD4+. The SARS-CoV-2 specificity of second-wave clones reaching peak at day 37 remained unverified.

The sequenced sample consisted of PBMCs or a T cell subset sorted from them (not recorded which). The chain employs TRBV5-1 and TRBJ2-3; D gene ambiguous. The sequence was obtained from a man aged 18-30 years who had mild COVID-19 (a few samples of this study predate the infection). Cell type and time point are not known. CDR3 coding DNA: TGCGCCAGCAGCTTGGAGCAGCCACGCACAGATACGCAGTATTTT. Protein: CASSLEQPRTDTQYF.